This TCR beta chain was documented in a study of beta chain features in type 1 diabetes. As for the study in general: Sorted cells from all samples, numbering about 100,000,000, were examined.

Germline CDR1 reads MNHEY; CDR2 reads SVGAGI. Between the trimmed V and J ends, which lost 7 bases and 4 bases, there was a span of 13 bases. The CDR3 spans 14 residues. Regarding this clone: Antigen specificity is unknown.

The study reverse transcribed the entire isolated RNA, so it sequenced expressed TCRB transcripts. Here immunoSEQ multiplex PCR was the method, and the copy in TCRdb shows in-frame clones only, minus some. The table has a few hundred thousand clones, around 10% seen once. Without exception, sorted populations had purity beyond 98%. Study-wide results and limits: Moderate but significant shortening of TCRB CDR3s was recorded in all four CD4+ subsets from Type 1 diabetes patients. Patients' naive, central memory and Treg TCRB repertoires seemed closer to one another than those of healthy donors.

The sequence was obtained from a young man with type 1 diabetes. Input material: central memory CD4+ T cells from blood. The V call is TRBV6-5, the J call TRBJ1-4; no firm D call. As DNA, the CDR3 is TGTGCCAGCAAATTGGACGGCGATAATGAAAAACTGTTTTTT. Its translation: CASKLDGDNEKLFF.